This T cell receptor beta chain originates from a study of cytomegalovirus exposure and HLA in healthy donors. Study-wide results and caveats: With later analysis, a missense DCLRE1C variant became linked to TCR beta V- and J-gene trimming.

The primer mix had 60 Vbeta and 13 Jbeta primers. Using immunoSEQ multiplex PCR, the repertoire was profiled, and TCRdb retains in-frame clones only, with some absent. This sample has around 130,000 clones, with 70% to 85% found just once. The CDR3 totals 17 residues. V was pared by 3 bases and J by 0 bases, with 4 bases of the junction left unmatched. CDR1 and CDR2 from the germline V gene are SGDLS and YYNGEE. A word on this clone: Its matching antigen is unknown.

Input material: PBMCs. The clonotype originates from a boy between 10 and 17 years old in good health and CMV-seronegative. This chain links TRBV9 with TRBJ2-3; 13 bases align to TRBD2. Here the CDR3 reads CASSGGLAGLSTDTQYF. CDR3 coding DNA: TGTGCCAGCAGCGGGGGACTAGCGGGATTAAGCACAGATACGCAGTATTTT.